The 17 T cell receptor beta chains listed next were all sequenced from one sample in a study of naive and memory T cell subsets (dated by TCRdb to about 2017). Antigen specificity for these receptors is unknown. The research as a whole found: A few larger clonotypes were present in naive repertoires, particularly the CD8 repertoires, and these clonotypes were possibly memory cells re-expressing CD45RA.

The receptor library was made with UMI-ligation and nested PCR. Data came from an Illumina MiSeq. An equimolar mix of two oligonucleotides covering both TRBC1 and TRBC2 was used as the beta constant-region primer. Four rounds of PCR were used to amplify ligated cDNA, with nested alpha and beta constant-region primers being used together with the SP2 primer. Using fastp trimming at Q25 and MiXCR clonotype assembly, TCRdb reanalyzed the public sequencing data and kept in-frame beta chains. Records with the same CDR3 protein are collapsed into one entry carrying the most frequent genes and DNA. The sample profile shows around 140,000 distinct CDR3 sequences; roughly 22% of them were found once. The ten largest clones represent less than 0.13% of the sample. Sequenced material: naive CD4+ T cells from blood. The sample's cell subset or site label, in plain terms: naive T cells, CD45RA high CD27+. The receptors were gathered from a human donor in good health.

This chain connects TRBV9 to TRBJ2-1; 8 nucleotides match TRBD1. The germline V gene encodes CDR1 SGDLS and CDR2 YYNGEE. The CDR3 is 16 residues long. V gave up 0 bases and J gave up 5 bases; unmatched junction bases: 7. The CDR3 reads CASSVGLRDRHNEQFF. CDR3 nucleotides: TGTGCCAGCAGCGTAGGTCTCCGGGACAGGCACAATGAGCAGTTCTTC.

This clonotype was seen at least ten times. This chain connects TRBV6-6 to TRBJ2-6; either TRBD1 or TRBD2 may supply D (5 bases each). CDR1 and CDR2 (germline): MNHNY, SVGAGI (reference sequence). The germline V and J ends were trimmed by 7 bases and 4 bases, with 17 bases remaining between them. The CDR3 contains 16 residues. CDR3 in amino acids: CASTEGRATGANVLTF. In DNA, the CDR3 is TGTGCCAGCACCGAGGGCAGGGCAACGGGGGCCAACGTCCTGACTTTC.

The rearrangement joins TRBV6-2 or TRBV6-3 to TRBJ2-7; no clear D. This CDR3 spans 11 amino acids. The germline gives CDR1 MNHEY, CDR2 SVGEGT. V was trimmed by 6 bases and J by 11 bases, leaving 14 bases between them. CDR3 bases: TGTGCCAGCAGCGGCCTTACGGTGGAGTACTTC. It encodes CASSGLTVEYF.

This clonotype was picked up a small number of times. The rearrangement uses TRBV28 and TRBJ2-2; a weak D match, TRBD1 (5 bases). Germline V CDR1 and CDR2: MDHEN, SYDVKM. The CDR3 extends over 16 amino acids. V was shortened by 3 bases and J by 6 bases, with 17 bases between the two germline ends. The CDR3, as DNA: TGTGCCAGCAGTTTTATCCCCGCAGGGCGGTCCGGGGAGCTGTTTTTT. This translates into CASSFIPAGRSGELFF.

This clonotype was seen many times. The gene calls are TRBV27 and TRBJ2-3; perhaps TRBD1 as D (5 bases). The V and J ends lost 6 bases and 2 bases respectively, with 12 bases between them. Germline V gene lookup returns CDR1 MNHEY and CDR2 SMNVEV (reference sequence). The length of the CDR3 is 14 residues. Here the CDR3 reads CASSAQGLTDTQYF. The CDR3 nucleotides are TGTGCCAGCAGCGCTCAGGGTCTCACAGATACGCAGTATTTT.

This clonotype was observed at least ten times. The chain employs TRBV15 and TRBJ2-7; 7 positions match TRBD2. Germline CDR1 LNHNV, CDR2 YYDKDF (reference sequence). J gave up 6 bases and V 4 bases, and 15 bases lay outside the gene matches. The CDR3 loop spans 16 amino acids. The CDR3 nucleotides read TGTGCCACCAGCACCCGGGACTATCCAGAGGGTCTCGAGCAGTACTTC. It codes for CATSTRDYPEGLEQYF.

The chain recombines TRBV12-5 with TRBJ2-5; 10 positions agree with TRBD2. The CDR3 contains 16 residues. After removal of 5 bases from V and 4 bases from J, the junction contained 10 bases not matched to a gene. Germline lookup yields CDR1 LGHNT and CDR2 FRNRAP. The CDR3 region is CASGTSSGRGRETQYF. The CDR3 nucleotides are TGTGCTAGTGGTACATCTAGCGGGAGAGGCCGAGAGACCCAGTACTTC. Filled out from reference TRBV12-5 and TRBJ2-5, the complete variable domain reads DARVTQTPRHKVTEMGQEVTMRCQPILGHNTVFWYRQTMMQGLELLAYFRNRAPLDDSGMPKDRFSAEMPDATLATLKIQPSEPRDSAVYFCASGTSSGRGRETQYFGPGTRLLVL.

The chain couples TRBV20-1 to TRBJ1-2; D is unclear. This CDR3 comprises 14 residues. Germline CDR1 is DFQATT and CDR2 is SNEGSKA (reference sequence). V was shortened by 6 bases and J by 3 bases, with 17 bases between the two germline ends. In DNA form, the CDR3 reads TGCAGTGCCGGTTCCGGTCGGGGAGACTATGGCTACACCTTC. Amino acid sequence: CSAGSGRGDYGYTF.

The chain has TRBV5-4 and TRBJ2-1; 14 bases fit TRBD2. Germline V gene sequence: CDR1 SGHNT, CDR2 YYREEE (reference sequence). V dropped 1 base and J dropped 0; count of bases not matched to a gene: 3. The CDR3 loop spans 18 amino acids. The CDR3 coding sequence is TGTGCCAGCAGCTTGAAGGGACTAGCGGGAGTCTCCTACAATGAGCAGTTCTTC. Its protein product is CASSLKGLAGVSYNEQFF.

The chain couples TRBV20-1 to TRBJ1-5; D might be TRBD1 (5 bases). V gave up 6 bases and J gave up 6 bases, with 15 bases separating them. Germline values: CDR1 DFQATT, CDR2 SNEGSKA (reference sequence). The CDR3 totals 13 residues. The CDR3 DNA sequence: TGCAGTGCCACAACAAGTAGGGGTCAGCCCCAGCATTTT. Its translation is CSATTSRGQPQHF.

The table lists this clonotype with a few counts. The V call is TRBV27, the J call TRBJ1-1; D might be TRBD1 (6 bases). Trimming cost V 3 bases and J 0 bases, with 17 bases left between them. The CDR3 loop spans 17 amino acids. Looked up from germline, CDR1 is MNHEY and CDR2 is SMNVEV (reference sequence). CDR3 nucleotides: TGTGCCAGCAGTTTCTGGGCGGGACACCGCATGAACACTGAAGCTTTCTTT. Amino acid sequence: CASSFWAGHRMNTEAFF.

The gene calls are TRBV9 and TRBJ2-1, with unresolved D. This CDR3 comprises 15 residues. Germline CDR1 SGDLS, CDR2 YYNGEE. V dropped 2 bases and J dropped 1 base, with 10 bases sitting between them. CDR3 residues: CASSVSVLSYNEQFF. The CDR3 DNA is TGTGCCAGCAGCGTCAGCGTCTTATCCTACAATGAGCAGTTCTTC.

This chain links TRBV7-8 with TRBJ2-3; D is possibly TRBD2 (5 bases). CDR1 and CDR2 (germline): SGHVS, FQNEAQ. CDR3 size: 16 residues. The V gene lost 1 base and the J gene lost 4 bases, with 15 bases spanning the gap. The CDR3 region has the DNA TGTGCCAGCAGCTTAGGGAGGCCGGTGGGCCCAGATACGCAGTATTTT. It is translated as CASSLGRPVGPDTQYF.

This clonotype has more than one count but fewer than ten. This sequence joins TRBV25-1 and TRBJ2-1, with unresolved D. The CDR3 is 15 amino acids. Germline CDR1 reads MGHDK; CDR2 reads SYGVNS. Trimming took off 1 base at V and 7 bases at J, with 14 bases between the two ends. DNA of the CDR3: TGTGCCAGCAGTGAATTAAGCCCGCGAGAGAATGAGCAGTTCTTC. Amino acids: CASSELSPRENEQFF.

This clonotype has a handful of counts. This chain connects TRBV4-2 to TRBJ2-1; the match to TRBD2 covers 13 bases. This CDR3 has 19 residues. Trimming at V came to 4 bases and at J to 7 bases, leaving 16 bases not matched to a gene. Germline lookup yields CDR1 LGHNA and CDR2 YNFKEQ. DNA of the CDR3: TGTGCCAGCAGCCTGACCGGGACTAGCGGGATAGGGCGCCCTAATGAGCAGTTCTTC. Amino acids: CASSLTGTSGIGRPNEQFF.

The chain is built from TRBV7-2 and TRBJ2-3; D not certain. Trimming cost V 0 bases and J 5 bases, with 12 bases left between them. The CDR3 has 15 residues. Looked up from germline, CDR1 is SGHTA and CDR2 is FQGNSA. CDR3: CASSLAPTTGDTQYF. The CDR3 DNA is TGTGCCAGCAGCTTAGCGCCGACGACGGGAGATACGCAGTATTTT.

This clonotype turned up a few times. This chain links TRBV29-1 with TRBJ1-1; D ambiguous. The length of the CDR3 is 15 residues. Trimming took off 5 bases at V and 2 bases at J, with 18 bases between the two ends. Germline values: CDR1 SQVTM, CDR2 ANQGSEA. CDR3: CSVHPHVRINTEAFF. CDR3 nucleotide sequence: TGCAGCGTTCATCCCCATGTTAGGATCAACACTGAAGCTTTCTTT.